Presented here are 3 T cell receptor beta chains from one specimen sequenced in a study of CD8+ T cells in alopecia areata. RNA extraction was followed by reverse transcription into cDNA, which acted as the sequencing template. Measured with immunoSEQ multiplex PCR; TCRdb has only the in-frame clones, and not every one. The sample lists under 110,000 clones, 60% occurring once. Treatment described: oral pan-JAK inhibitor, 5-10 mg twice daily. The input for sequencing was CD8+ T cells sorted from blood, taken between weeks 55 and 70, from a patient treated with tofacitinib. The receptors here all came from a human donor with alopecia areata.

This chain connects TRBV2 to TRBJ2-3; D gene uncertain. V shed 3 bases and J shed 2 bases, with 12 bases lying between them. The CDR3 length is 15 residues. CDR1 and CDR2 from the germline V gene are SNHLY and FYNNEI. As DNA, the CDR3 is TGTGCCAGCAGTGACTCTGGCGCAGTCACAGATACGCAGTATTTT. Its protein product is CASSDSGAVTDTQYF.

This rearrangement joins TRBV29-1 to TRBJ1-2; D might be TRBD1 (5 bases). CDR3 size: 11 residues. Trimming removed 7 bases from V and 4 bases from J, with 10 bases in between. CDR1 SQVTM and CDR2 ANQGSEA come from the germline V gene. As DNA, the CDR3 is TGCAGCGCTGTAGGGACCTATGGCTACACCTTC. Translated: CSAVGTYGYTF.

The genes are TRBV23-1 and TRBJ2-3; D gene unclear. TRBV23-1 is labeled an ORF, and its function is uncertain. V lost 6 bases to trimming and J lost 0 bases, with 7 bases between them. The CDR3 totals 13 residues. This CDR3 is CASSFSSTDTQYF. For the CDR3, the DNA is TGCGCCAGCAGCTTTTCCAGCACAGATACGCAGTATTTT.